The 6 T cell receptor beta chains given below trace back to one sample, sequenced in a study of blood T cells in healthy people across ages (dated by TCRdb to the mid-2010s). The library was produced with 5' RACE. The data were produced on an Illumina HiSeq 2500. A second roughly 6 to 12 cycle PCR used a sample-barcoded 5' primer and a J-beta primer mix. TCRdb trimmed public reads at Q25 via fastp, called clones via MiXCR and kept in-frame beta chains. A single entry per CDR3 protein holds the most common genes and DNA from its merged rows. For this sample the table gives around 1.1 million distinct CDR3 sequences, of which 35% to 40% were detected only once. Jointly, the top ten make up less than 15% of the sample. The sequencing sample was made of blood. These receptors came from a man between 18 and 29 years old in good health.

The V and J genes are TRBV2 and TRBJ2-3; 8 nucleotides line up with TRBD2. CDR3 length: 13 amino acids. The germline V gene encodes CDR1 SNHLY and CDR2 FYNNEI. Trimming removed 8 bases from V and 3 bases from J; junction bases left unmatched: 4. In DNA, the CDR3 is TGTGCCAGCTCGGGAGGGCAAACAGATACGCAGTATTTT. It encodes CASSGGQTDTQYF.

J is TRBJ2-4 and V is TRBV7-2, with a possible D match to TRBD1 (7 bases). The CDR3 spans 22 residues. Between the trimmed V and J ends, which lost 0 bases and 0 bases, there was a span of 27 bases. Per germline, CDR1 SGHTA and CDR2 FQGNSA. CDR3 coding DNA: TGTGCCAGCAGCTTAGCCGAACTTCACAGGGGAGGTCTTGCTATAGCCAAAAACATTCAGTACTTC. As protein: CASSLAELHRGGLAIAKNIQYF.

The rearrangement uses TRBV20-1 and TRBJ2-5; 8 nucleotides match TRBD2. Trimming removed 4 bases from V and 1 base from J; junction bases left unmatched: 2. Germline V gene lookup returns CDR1 DFQATT and CDR2 SNEGSKA (reference sequence). CDR3 length: 13 amino acids. The CDR3 here is CSATSGPQETQYF. The CDR3 bases are TGCAGTGCTACTAGCGGGCCCCAAGAGACCCAGTACTTC.

The CDR3 bases are TGCGCCAGCAGCCCAGAGCTGACAGCCTATGGCTACACCTTC. Protein product: CASSPELTAYGYTF. The chain carries TRBV4-1 and TRBJ1-2; a possible D gene is TRBD1 (5 bases). The CDR3 spans 14 residues. V was trimmed by 4 bases and J by 4 bases, leaving 13 bases between them. CDR1 is MGHRA and CDR2 is YSYEKL in the germline V gene.

Only a few counts were recorded for this clonotype. The chain has TRBV4-1 and TRBJ2-1; D possibly corresponds to TRBD1 (5 bases). This CDR3 has 14 amino acids. The germline V and J ends were trimmed by 0 bases and 9 bases, with 12 bases remaining between them. Looked up from germline, CDR1 is MGHRA and CDR2 is YSYEKL. The DNA for the CDR3 is TGCGCCAGCAGCCAAGATCCAGGGTGGGTTGAGCAGTTCTTC. Its translation is CASSQDPGWVEQFF.

The CDR3 spells CASSLNHLGTDGYTF. In DNA, the CDR3 is TGTGCCAGCAGCTTAAATCACCTGGGAACCGATGGCTACACCTTC. The gene calls are TRBV11-2 and TRBJ1-2; no firm D call. Between the trimmed V and J ends, which lost 2 bases and 6 bases, there was a span of 16 bases. Germline CDR1 SGHAT, CDR2 FQNNGV. This CDR3 has 15 amino acids.